A selection of T cell receptor beta chains follows, all from one sample in a study of blood T cell repertoires in COVID-19. Profiled with immunoSEQ multiplex PCR; TCRdb holds only in-frame clones, not every one. The sample shows about 21,000 clones, roughly 75% of them seen only once. Sequences were obtained from peripheral blood. The origin of the receptors is a man in his 60s with active COVID-19. Each CDR3 is given with its conserved first and last residue. The order of the fields is clone size, D gene, CDR3 length, V gene, J gene, CDR3 DNA, CDR3 protein. The D gene is left open where the match is weak. The size of a clone is reported for some rows only, either as once, few or many, or as a class for expanded clones.

NA	NA	13	TRBV2	TRBJ1-2	TGTGCCAGCAGTGAATTGGCAGGGCTGGGCTACACCTTC	CASSELAGLGYTF
NA	NA	13	TRBV7-2	TRBJ1-2	TGTGCCAGCAGCAAAGACAGGACTTTGGGCTACACCTTC	CASSKDRTLGYTF
NA	NA	14	TRBV27	TRBJ1-3	TGTGCCAGCAGTCACCCAGGGGCTGGAAACACCATATATTTT	CASSHPGAGNTIYF
NA	TRBD2	16	TRBV5-6	TRBJ2-2	TGTGCCAGCAGCGCCCTAGCGGGAGGGCCTGACGGGGAGCTGTTTTTT	CASSALAGGPDGELFF
NA	NA	13	TRBV2	TRBJ2-2	TGTGCCAGCAGTGAACGCGAGATGGGGGAGCTGTTTTTT	CASSEREMGELFF
NA	TRBD1	16	TRBV15	TRBJ1-6	TGTGCCACCAGCAGAGGAGAGACAGGGACTAATTCACCCCTCCACTTT	CATSRGETGTNSPLHF
few	TRBD1	15	TRBV6-5	TRBJ1-1	TGTGCCAGCAAGCTTACAGGGGGCACGAACACTGAAGCTTTCTTT	CASKLTGGTNTEAFF
NA	TRBD2	16	TRBV19	TRBJ2-3	TGTGCCAGTAGCAACCCGGGACTAGCGGGCACAGATACGCAGTATTTT	CASSNPGLAGTDTQYF
NA	NA	16	TRBV11-2	TRBJ2-3	TGTGCCAGCAGCCAGGTTGGGGCGCGGCTTACAGATACGCAGTATTTT	CASSQVGARLTDTQYF
NA	TRBD2	17	TRBV9	TRBJ2-7	TGTGCCAGCAGCATGGGACTAGCGGGAGGGATGGACTACGAGCAGTACTTC	CASSMGLAGGMDYEQYF
few	TRBD2	17	TRBV25-1	TRBJ2-5	TGTGCCAGCAGTGAAGGTTTACTAGCGGGACCTGGGGAGACCCAGTACTTC	CASSEGLLAGPGETQYF